This T cell receptor beta chain was sequenced during a study of cytomegalovirus exposure and HLA in healthy donors listed by TCRdb under 2017. Study-wide context: In an earlier analysis of 450 to 750 of the donors, 250 to 350 Gb of sequence data and just under 120 million unique TCR beta sequences from roughly 200 million T cells were reported. Four or five DR-DQ haplotypes were handled as single units for association and clustering because linkage in the cohort was strong. Rather than drawing on any new phenotypic data, the later analysis identified candidate immune exposures from TCR beta sequences and the way those sequences occurred across donors. Of the approximately 400 genotyped donors, 81% were placed in the genetic ancestry cluster associated with self-reported Caucasian donors. Besides the first cohort of about 730 subjects, a separate validation cohort made up of roughly 120 different subjects was used. The study used immunosequencing to profile the T cell repertoires of about 670 subjects and linked those repertoires to cytomegalovirus serostatus. The number of donors typed differed by locus, with 629-630 for A, B, C, DRB1 and DQB1, around 520 for DQA1, approximately 570 for DPA1, and roughly 450 for DPB1. Alongside the repertoire data, information on donor age, sex, ethnicity and CMV serostatus was compiled. The study combined high-throughput TCR immunosequencing, statistical association of individual TCRs with disease status, and machine learning to predict cytomegalovirus infection status. All discovery cohort repertoires had been generated on a single sequencing platform. To decide whether each TCR beta V gene segment behaved as functional or pseudogenic, an earlier analysis of 587 of the donors relied on high-throughput TCR beta sequencing. In a later genetic analysis, genome-wide SNP genotypes for about three fifths of the roughly 670 donors were used, and that subset was treated as a discovery cohort. HLA typing covered class I and class II loci at four-digit resolution. In a later analysis, previously published TCR beta repertoires from several hundred donors were re-analyzed and high-resolution HLA genotyping was added so that TCR occurrence patterns could be studied. The aim of the study was to test whether cataloging public T cell receptors could identify signatures of past pathogen exposure. Across approximately 400 genotyped donors of the cohort, an average of roughly 250,000 unique TCR beta nucleotide sequences per donor were sequenced, and around 19% of those sequences were non-productive. An early release covering roughly 580 HLA-typed donors comprised about 290 gigabases of sequencing data and approximately 80 million unique TCR sequences. The investigation overall reported the following: Some IMGT-functional V segments, including TRBV6-2 and TRBV6-3, could not be told apart with the 87-base-pair reads, so those segments were excluded. V-gene and J-gene trimming of TCR beta chains was associated with a missense DCLRE1C variant in a later genetic analysis, and the association was replicated in an independent cohort. Compared with equally common non-associated chains, HLA-associated TCR beta chains in a later analysis were more clonally expanded and had lower generation probabilities. Assigning TCR associations to individual alleles was difficult when HLA alleles, especially DR and DQ, strongly co-occurred. A group of highly shared sequence variants was considered likely to be a technical artifact of the sequencing pipeline. In an earlier analysis of some 500 of the donors, most TCR beta V segments appeared in productive rearrangements about 87% or about 30% of the time, broadly matching IMGT annotations. In the study, around 160 TCR beta chains were listed as associated with cytomegalovirus. Only TCR beta chains were sequenced in this cohort, and the absence of alpha or paired-chain data limited detectable features. Across donors, most TCR sequences were observed very rarely, whereas some public TCRs were present in many individuals. A later analysis found that most CMV-associated TCR beta chains appeared HLA-restricted, with HLA associations seemingly driven largely by CMV exposure. Specific HLA alleles were associated with 15,000 to 20,000 TCR beta sequences at a false discovery rate of 0.05 in a later analysis. Correlated functional status among segregating V segments might be attributable to linkage disequilibrium, but an unknown experimental factor could not be ruled out. In a later genetic analysis, fewer N-insertions in productive TCRs were reported among donors in an Asian-associated ancestry cluster than the roughly 700-donor mean. The authors suggested that the approach could potentially be generalized to other disease states and immunological phenotypes. Because counts were too low, some 16 rarely observed V segments, including chromosome 9 orphons, were excluded from the earlier analysis of 587 of the donors. Roughly uniform sequencing depth across donors was assumed in presence/absence analyses, although this assumption may not hold. In a later analysis, the rate of TCR association differed among HLA loci, with DRB1 alleles having the most associated TCRs and HLA-C alleles having the fewest. The classifier was reported to diagnose cytomegalovirus status with high specificity and sensitivity in both the original cohort and the validation cohort. In vitro tests confirmed that a few of the cytomegalovirus-associated TCR beta chains recognize cytomegalovirus antigens. A further reported finding was that TCR beta sequences accurately predicted the HLA-A and HLA-B alleles for most subjects in the first cohort. According to a later analysis, parvovirus B19, influenza, CMV and Epstein-Barr virus appeared linked to several top co-occurrence clusters. Immune exposure information for the cohort was limited to CMV serostatus. Because some donors lacked HLA typing at each locus, the association tests relied only on the typed subset.

Based on the germline V gene, the CDR1 and CDR2 sequences are SGHRS and YFSETQ. From V the trimming removes 4 bases and from J it removes 1 base, while the gene matches leave 6 bases of the junction unaccounted for. Taken from cysteine to phenylalanine, the CDR3 has 15 residues. The entry retains the CDR3 DNA only, 45 bases that are in frame from base 1. Library preparation employed the immunoSEQ multiplex PCR assay. For the multiplex PCR, a mixture combining 60 forward primers for TCR Vbeta segments and 13 reverse primers for TCR Jbeta segments was used. A multiplex PCR assay on genomic DNA amplified the CDR3 region of rearranged TCR beta genes. On the Illumina HiSeq System, the amplified TCR beta libraries were sequenced as 87-base-pair reads. The authors processed their data as follows. Across the roughly 670 repertoires, a later analysis counted 78 million or so unique TCR beta chains, approximately 12 million of which were shared by at least two donors. A nearest-neighbor algorithm error-corrected the raw reads and collapsed the reads into unique sequences, merging closely related sequences to remove PCR and sequencing errors. CDR3 sequences were aligned to IMGT reference sequences to assign V, D and J gene segments. For a sequence to be retained, at least a six-nucleotide match to both a V gene segment and a J gene segment was required. A rearrangement counted as productive if the CDR3 had no stop codons and remained in frame with V and J, and every other rearrangement counted as non-productive. Following IMGT convention, CDR3 was defined as the stretch from the second conserved V-encoded cysteine up to the conserved J-encoded phenylalanine. In an earlier analysis of 550 to 650 of the donors, sequences lacking an unambiguous match to a single V gene segment were excluded. An earlier analysis of several hundred of the donors called V segments functional above 56.7% productive rearrangements and segregating when the between-donor standard deviation exceeded 5%. A statistical classification framework was built for diagnosing cytomegalovirus status from the catalog of TCR beta chain sequences. A later analysis assigned V and J genes by comparing TCR nucleotide sequences with IMGT/GENE-DB human TR gene sequences. The TCRdist pipeline was used in a later analysis to assign CDR3 sequences and most-parsimonious VDJ recombination scenarios. In a later analysis, every TCR beta chain was defined by the combination of its CDR3 amino acid sequence and its V-gene family, and reads without a unique V-gene family were dropped. A later analysis removed 592 highly shared, low-generation-probability nucleotide sequences to deal with suspected cross-contamination and a sequencing artifact. A later analysis calculated a clonal expansion index for each public chain from normalized within-repertoire ranks of inferred template counts. A later analysis computed generation probabilities with a VDJ recombination model fitted to out-of-frame rearrangements, and checked the results against IGoR. In a later analysis, TCR-TCR, TCR-HLA and TCR-CMV co-occurrence was scored with hypergeometric tests, and a repertoire-size bias correction was applied to TCR pairs. To estimate false discovery rates, a later analysis permuted the HLA or CMV assignments 20 times. In a later analysis, co-occurring TCRs were grouped with DBSCAN, and TCRdist sequence similarity was added when clustering was performed within HLA-allele-positive subsets. For co-occurrence clustering, repertoires with fewer than 30,000 or more than 120,000 public chains were excluded, along with five repertoires with anomalous nucleotide sharing. Drawn from immuneACCESS, this table holds only the in-frame rearrangements with V and J called that TCRdb kept. Clones are partly lost; checked studies trace under half to an unresolved V gene and leave the rest unexplained. V, J and clone size are taken as reported in that table, and D and trimming were inferred from the DNA itself. The sample table contains under 200,000 clones; only one count was recorded for around two thirds of them. The ten largest clones capture less than 1.5% of the sample.

In total, just over 650 healthy bone marrow donors made up the cohort. At the time of sampling, all cohort members were nominally healthy, though unrecorded immune exposures were likely present. The donor was CMV seronegative and was included in the group of several hundred seronegative cohort members. A peripheral blood sample was collected from each donor, and TCR beta sequencing was performed on peripheral blood mononuclear cells. Genomic DNA extraction from the blood cell samples was performed with the Qiagen DNeasy Blood Extraction Kit. This clone was detected only a few times. No antigen is known for it. The record has no base qualities; no much larger clone is one base away.

Material: PBMCs. The source is a man aged 45-60 years in good health and CMV-seronegative. The chain uses TRBV5-1 and TRBJ1-1, with 8 central nucleotides matching TRBD1. The CDR3 amino acid sequence is: CASSTDRAGNTEAFF. The bases read TGCGCCAGCAGCACGGACAGGGCGGGGAACACTGAAGCTTTCTTT. Joined to the reference TRBV5-1 and TRBJ1-1 proteins, this CDR3 gives the full variable domain: KAGVTQTPRYLIKTRGQQVTLSCSPISGHRSVSWYQQTPGQGLQFLFEYFSETQRNKGNFPGRFSGRQFSNSRSEMNVSTLELGDSALYLCASSTDRAGNTEAFFGQGTRLTVV.